The 27 T cell receptor beta chains below come from one sample, sequenced in a study of T cell clonotyping in hematopoietic cell transplantation. Sequencing used immunoSEQ multiplex PCR; TCRdb keeps in-frame clones, though not all of them. The sample gives about 14,000 clones, about 98% of which show up once; approximately 4.2% is in the top ten. The material sequenced was peripheral blood mononuclear cells, taken 30 days after allogeneic stem cell transplant. The receptors shown here come from a female patient aged 50-65 years who had an allogeneic stem cell transplant from an unrelated donor, so T cells may come from the graft donor. Some clones in this sample may be carry-over from other donors' samples.

In its sample, this clone was seen once. The chain is built from TRBV5-6 and TRBJ1-5; 7 positions agree with TRBD1. J lost 8 bases, V lost 0 bases, and 8 bases had no gene match. The CDR3 runs 15 residues. Per the germline V gene, CDR1 is SGHDT and CDR2 is YYEEEE. CDR3 loop: CASSLGQGVSKPQHF. In DNA, the CDR3 is TGTGCCAGCAGCTTGGGGCAGGGGGTGAGTAAGCCCCAGCATTTT.

A single count supports this clone. In the same sample, other DNA sequences code for this CDR3. The J gene is TRBJ2-7, the V gene TRBV7-2; 11 nucleotides line up with TRBD1. J gave up 3 bases and V 1 base, and 2 bases lay outside the gene matches. Germline CDR1 SGHTA, CDR2 FQGNSA. This CDR3 is 15 amino acids long. Here the CDR3 DNA reads TGTGCCAGCAGCTTAGGCGGGACAGGGGGCTACGAGCAGTACTTC. It codes for CASSLGGTGGYEQYF.

The chain carries TRBV6-1 and TRBJ2-7, with 8 nucleotides matching TRBD1. J gave up 6 bases and V 6 bases, and 4 bases lay outside the gene matches. The CDR3 runs 12 residues. From germline, CDR1 is MNHNS and CDR2 SASEGT. The CDR3 loop is CASSAGGTEQYF. CDR3 nucleotides: TGTGCCAGCAGCGCAGGGGGCACCGAGCAGTACTTC.

V gene TRBV2 combines with J gene TRBJ1-3, with D uncertain. V shed 9 bases and J shed 0 bases, with 9 bases lying between them. There are 13 residues in the CDR3. Germline lookup yields CDR1 SNHLY and CDR2 FYNNEI. The CDR3 DNA is TGTGCCAGAAGACGGATCTCTGGAAACACCATATATTTT. Residues: CARRRISGNTIYF.

The chain is built from TRBV6-5 and TRBJ2-7; D is uncertain. Germline-derived CDR1 and CDR2 are MNHEY and SVGAGI. Trimming removed 8 bases from V and 5 bases from J, with 19 bases in between. The CDR3 runs 14 residues. The CDR3 DNA follows: TGTGCCAGCGCAATTTTATACTCGTCGGACGAGCAGTACTTC. Translated, it gives CASAILYSSDEQYF.

This clone was seen once. V gene TRBV5-1 combines with J gene TRBJ1-1; 7 bases map to TRBD1. CDR3 length: 15 amino acids. The ends lost 4 bases at V and 4 bases at J; junction bases unmatched: 10. The germline V gene encodes CDR1 SGHRS and CDR2 YFSETQ. CDR3 nucleotide sequence: TGCGCCAGCAGCCCTACACAGGGGAGAGTCACTGAAGCTTTCTTT. This codes for CASSPTQGRVTEAFF.

The V gene is TRBV10-2, the J gene TRBJ2-3; the match to TRBD2 covers 15 bases. The CDR3 loop spans 18 amino acids. The junction had 10 bases not matched to a gene; V was cut back by 9 bases and J by 0 bases. Per the germline V gene, CDR1 is WSHSY and CDR2 is SAAADI. The CDR3 protein is CARGTRTSGGVSTDTQYF. The CDR3 DNA reads TGCGCCAGGGGAACGAGGACTAGCGGGGGGGTGAGCACAGATACGCAGTATTTT.

This chain connects TRBV4-1 to TRBJ2-5; D perhaps matches TRBD1 (6 bases). The germline V gene encodes CDR1 MGHRA and CDR2 YSYEKL. Trimming took off 0 bases at V and 8 bases at J, with 16 bases between the two ends. The CDR3 is 15 residues long. CDR3: CASSQDPRAGETQYF. In nucleotides, the CDR3 is TGCGCCAGCAGCCAAGATCCTCGGGCAGGGGAAACCCAGTACTTC.

The genes are TRBV5-4 and TRBJ1-2; D is unresolved. CDR1 and CDR2 (germline): SGHNT, YYREEE (reference sequence). CDR3 length: 15 amino acids. Trimming removed 1 base from V and 2 bases from J, with 12 bases in between. The CDR3 here is CASSLSADANYGYTF. The CDR3 nucleotides read TGTGCCAGCAGCTTGTCTGCGGACGCGAACTATGGCTACACCTTC.

This chain joins TRBV5-1 and TRBJ1-1; no reliable D call. V shed 0 bases and J shed 1 base, with 10 bases lying between them. Germline V gene data show CDR1 as SGHRS and CDR2 as YFSETQ. The CDR3 loop spans 15 amino acids. CDR3: CASSLEEGRNTEAFF. As DNA, the CDR3 is TGCGCCAGCAGCTTGGAAGAAGGGAGGAACACTGAAGCTTTCTTT.

The genes are TRBV5-5 and TRBJ1-5; 10 bases line up with TRBD1. Germline-derived CDR1 and CDR2 are SGHKS and YYEKEE (reference sequence). The ends lost 2 bases at V and 2 bases at J; junction bases unmatched: 4. This CDR3 is built from 16 residues. CDR3 bases: TGTGCCAGCAGCTTCCGGGACAGGGGCGGCAATCAGCCCCAGCATTTT. Translation gives CASSFRDRGGNQPQHF.

The count of this clone is one. The rearrangement uses TRBV18 and TRBJ1-2; 10 positions agree with TRBD1. The trim removed 4 bases at V and 3 bases at J, leaving 11 bases unmatched. CDR1 is KGHSH, CDR2 LQKENI, per germline. There are 17 residues in the CDR3. The DNA for the CDR3 is TGTGCCAGCTCACGAACTTCGTCGGGACAGGGGTACTATGGCTACACCTTC. It specifies CASSRTSSGQGYYGYTF.

This chain joins TRBV5-8 and TRBJ1-5; the D gene is possibly TRBD1 (5 bases). There are 14 residues in the CDR3. Germline CDR1 SGHTS, CDR2 YDEGEE. V was clipped by 4 bases and J by 7 bases, with 15 bases between them. The CDR3 reads CASSLWGTGQPQHF. Written as DNA, the CDR3 is TGTGCCAGCAGCCTCTGGGGGACGGGGCAGCCCCAGCATTTT.

This clone was recorded only once. The CDR3 sequence: CASSDGTGGTDTQYF. In DNA form, the CDR3 reads TGTGCCAGCAGTGACGGGACAGGGGGCACAGATACGCAGTATTTT. This chain links TRBV6-4 with TRBJ2-3; 10 bases match TRBD1. Trimming removed 2 bases from V and 1 base from J; junction bases left unmatched: 0. CDR1 is MRHNA and CDR2 is SNTAGT in the germline V gene. The CDR3 is 15 amino acids.

The chain couples TRBV5-4 to TRBJ1-4, with D tentatively TRBD1 (6 bases). V dropped 5 bases and J dropped 7 bases, with 12 bases sitting between them. The germline CDR1 and CDR2 sequences are SGHNT and YYREEE (reference sequence). CDR3 length: 13 amino acids. CDR3 DNA sequence: TGTGCCAGCAGTCAGGGGCTGAGTGAAAAACTGTTTTTT. This encodes CASSQGLSEKLFF.

The J gene is TRBJ1-6, the V gene TRBV6-5, with D perhaps matching TRBD1 (6 bases). Germline V gene sequence: CDR1 MNHEY, CDR2 SVGAGI. This CDR3 region has 15 residues. The V end lost 9 bases, the J end lost 2 bases, and 14 bases lay between the germline ends. CDR3 loop: CASAPSGAYNSPLHF. The CDR3, as DNA: TGTGCCAGTGCACCCTCAGGGGCCTATAATTCACCCCTCCACTTT.

J is TRBJ1-4 and V is TRBV2; no firm D call. V dropped 10 bases and J dropped 8 bases, with 14 bases sitting between them. The CDR3 is 12 residues long. CDR1 SNHLY and CDR2 FYNNEI come from the germline V gene. This CDR3 is CATSAAAEKLFF. The CDR3 nucleotides read TGTGCCACGAGCGCGGCGGCAGAAAAACTGTTTTTT.

The rearrangement links TRBV30 to TRBJ2-7, with TRBD1 as a possible D gene (5 bases). Germline assignment: CDR1 GTSNPN and CDR2 SVGIG (reference sequence). The CDR3 spans 14 residues. Trimming shortened V by 2 bases and J by 0 bases, and 11 bases separated the two germline ends. The DNA of the CDR3 is TGTGCCTGGAGTTGGGGCTTAAGCTCCTACGAGCAGTACTTC. Its protein product is CAWSWGLSSYEQYF. The full variable domain, its missing parts supplied by reference TRBV30 and TRBJ2-7, is SQTIHQWPATLVQPVGSPLSLECTVEGTSNPNLYWYRQAAGRGLQLLFYSVGIGQISSEVPQNLSASRPQDRQFILSSKKLLLSDSGFYLCAWSWGLSSYEQYFGPGTRLTVT.

In its sample, this clone was seen once. The chain has TRBV27 and TRBJ2-3; 8 bases map to TRBD2. V lost 9 bases, J lost 6 bases, and 11 bases stayed unmatched. CDR1 is MNHEY, CDR2 SMNVEV, per germline (reference sequence). The CDR3 is 14 residues long. The CDR3 DNA reads as TGTGCCAGTACGGGACTAGGGGCTAGGGATACGCAGTATTTT. It encodes CASTGLGARDTQYF.

The V gene is TRBV30, the J gene TRBJ1-2; D remains unclear. Deletions cut 0 bases from V and 3 bases from J, with 8 bases between. Germline V gene data show CDR1 as GTSNPN and CDR2 as SVGIG (reference sequence). The length of the CDR3 is 13 residues. CDR3 sequence reads: CAWSVGRDYGYTF. CDR3 DNA sequence: TGTGCCTGGAGTGTGGGGAGGGACTATGGCTACACCTTC.

The chain combines TRBV9 with TRBJ1-2; 7 bases map to TRBD1. The CDR3 extends over 16 amino acids. Germline V gene lookup returns CDR1 SGDLS and CDR2 YYNGEE. V was clipped by 0 bases and J by 0 bases; unmatched bases: 5. The CDR3 reads CASSVGSGQPNYGYTF. DNA for the CDR3: TGTGCCAGCAGCGTAGGGTCGGGACAGCCTAACTATGGCTACACCTTC. The variable domain in full, completed from reference TRBV9 and TRBJ1-2, reads DSGVTQTPKHLITATGQRVTLRCSPRSGDLSVYWYQQSLDQGLQFLIQYYNGEERAKGNILERFSAQQFPDLHSELNLSSLELGDSALYFCASSVGSGQPNYGYTFGSGTRLTVV.

This CDR3 reads CASSLYGGDSRFGFF. The CDR3 DNA sequence: TGTGCCAGCAGTTTATACGGTGGTGACAGCCGGTTCGGGTTCTTC. This rearrangement joins TRBV27 to TRBJ2-1, with D possibly TRBD1 on 5 matching bases. The CDR3 consists of 15 residues. The V end was cut by 1 base, the J end by 15 bases, with 22 bases between. CDR1 and CDR2 (germline): MNHEY, SMNVEV (reference sequence).

The chain joins TRBV29-1 to TRBJ2-7, with a weak D call TRBD2 (5 bases). The V end lost 7 bases, the J end lost 0 bases, and 13 bases lay between the germline ends. CDR1 is SQVTM, CDR2 ANQGSEA, per germline. The CDR3 contains 13 residues. CDR3 sequence: CSAHRGNSYEQYF. The CDR3 coding sequence is TGCAGCGCCCACAGAGGGAACTCCTACGAGCAGTACTTC.

This chain joins TRBV6-4 and TRBJ1-5; no clear D. Deletions cut 3 bases from V and 3 bases from J, with 12 bases between. Per the germline V gene, CDR1 is MRHNA and CDR2 is SNTAGT. The CDR3 has 15 residues. Here the CDR3 reads CASSDSAGDNQPQHF. CDR3 sequence (DNA): TGTGCCAGCAGTGATTCCGCCGGAGACAATCAGCCCCAGCATTTT.

The rearrangement uses TRBV19 and TRBJ2-4, with D perhaps matching TRBD1 (5 bases). Per germline, CDR1 LNHDA and CDR2 SQIVND (reference sequence). This CDR3 spans 13 amino acids. V gave up 2 bases and J gave up 14 bases, with 16 bases separating them. The CDR3 sequence: CASSIPRVSRKYF. The CDR3 region has the DNA TGTGCCAGTAGTATACCCAGGGTTTCTCGGAAGTACTTC.

This chain connects TRBV18 to TRBJ2-2; unclear D gene. V was clipped by 3 bases and J by 7 bases, with 3 bases between them. This CDR3 comprises 11 residues. Per the germline V gene, CDR1 is KGHSH and CDR2 is LQKENI. CDR3 sequence: CASSPVGELFF. In nucleotides, the CDR3 is TGTGCCAGCTCACCGGTCGGGGAGCTGTTTTTT.

V usage is TRBV11-2 and J usage is TRBJ2-2; D remains ambiguous. This CDR3 comprises 12 residues. Germline V lookup: CDR1 SGHAT, CDR2 FQNNGV. V lost 9 bases and J 7 bases, leaving 12 bases between the germline ends. CDR3 loop: CASQGAGGELFF. Here the CDR3 DNA reads TGTGCCAGTCAAGGAGCAGGCGGGGAGCTGTTTTTT. Looking up the rest from reference TRBV11-2 and TRBJ2-2 gives the full variable domain: EAGVAQSPRYKIIEKRQSVAFWCNPISGHATLYWYQQILGQGPKLLIQFQNNGVVDDSQLPKDRFSAERLKGVDSTLKIQPAKLEDSAVYLCASQGAGGELFFGEGSRLTVL.